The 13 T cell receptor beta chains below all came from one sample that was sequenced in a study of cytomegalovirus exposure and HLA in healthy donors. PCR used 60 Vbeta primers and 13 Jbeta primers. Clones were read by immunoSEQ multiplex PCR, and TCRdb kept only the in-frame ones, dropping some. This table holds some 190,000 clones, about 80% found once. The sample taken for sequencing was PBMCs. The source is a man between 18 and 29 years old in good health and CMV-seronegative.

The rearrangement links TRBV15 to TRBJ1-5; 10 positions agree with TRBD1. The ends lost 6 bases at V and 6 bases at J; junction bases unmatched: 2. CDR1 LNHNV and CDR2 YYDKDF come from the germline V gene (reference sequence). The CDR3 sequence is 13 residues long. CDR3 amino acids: CATSRTGGQPQHF. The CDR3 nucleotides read TGTGCCACCAGTCGGACAGGGGGTCAGCCCCAGCATTTT.

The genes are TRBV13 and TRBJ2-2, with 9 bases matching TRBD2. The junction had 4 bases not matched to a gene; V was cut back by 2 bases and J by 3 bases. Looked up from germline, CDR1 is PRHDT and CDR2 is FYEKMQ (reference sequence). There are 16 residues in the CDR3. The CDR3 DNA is TGTGCCAGCAGCTTATCTATAGCGGGAGACACCGGGGAGCTGTTTTTT. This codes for CASSLSIAGDTGELFF. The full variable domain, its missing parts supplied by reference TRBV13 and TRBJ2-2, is AAGVIQSPRHLIKEKRETATLKCYPIPRHDTVYWYQQGPGQDPQFLISFYEKMQSDKGSIPDRFSAQQFSDYHSELNMSSLELGDSALYFCASSLSIAGDTGELFFGEGSRLTVL.

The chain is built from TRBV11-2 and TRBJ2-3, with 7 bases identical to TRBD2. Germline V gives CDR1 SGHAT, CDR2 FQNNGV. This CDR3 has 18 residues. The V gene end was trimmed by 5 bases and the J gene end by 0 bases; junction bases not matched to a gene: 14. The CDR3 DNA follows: TGTGCCAGCAGCCCTACGATCGGGCTAGCGGCAAGCACAGATACGCAGTATTTT. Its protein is CASSPTIGLAASTDTQYF.

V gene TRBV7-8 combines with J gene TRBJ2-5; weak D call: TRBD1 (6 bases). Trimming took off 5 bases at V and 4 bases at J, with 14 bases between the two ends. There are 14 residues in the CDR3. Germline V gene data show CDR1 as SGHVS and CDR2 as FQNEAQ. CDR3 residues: CASSPRWGRETQYF. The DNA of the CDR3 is TGTGCCAGCAGCCCCCGCTGGGGGCGAGAGACCCAGTACTTC.

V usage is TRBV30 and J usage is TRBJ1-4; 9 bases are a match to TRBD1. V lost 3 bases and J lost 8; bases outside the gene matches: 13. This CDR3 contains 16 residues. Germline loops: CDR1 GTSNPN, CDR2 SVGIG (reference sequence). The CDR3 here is CAWRDGTGKVREKLFF. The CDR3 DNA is TGTGCCTGGAGGGACGGGACAGGGAAAGTAAGGGAAAAACTGTTTTTT.

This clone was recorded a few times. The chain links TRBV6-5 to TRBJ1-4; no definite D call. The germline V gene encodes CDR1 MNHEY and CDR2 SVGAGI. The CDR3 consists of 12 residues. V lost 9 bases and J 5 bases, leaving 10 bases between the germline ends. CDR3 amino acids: CASRGPNEKLFF. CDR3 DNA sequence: TGTGCCAGTAGAGGCCCAAATGAAAAACTGTTTTTT.

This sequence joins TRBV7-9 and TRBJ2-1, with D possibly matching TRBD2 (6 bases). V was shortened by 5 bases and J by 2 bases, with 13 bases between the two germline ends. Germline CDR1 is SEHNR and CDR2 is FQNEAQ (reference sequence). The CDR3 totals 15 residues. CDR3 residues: CASSPPGLPYNEQFF. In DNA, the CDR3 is TGTGCCAGCAGCCCACCGGGACTGCCCTACAATGAGCAGTTCTTC.

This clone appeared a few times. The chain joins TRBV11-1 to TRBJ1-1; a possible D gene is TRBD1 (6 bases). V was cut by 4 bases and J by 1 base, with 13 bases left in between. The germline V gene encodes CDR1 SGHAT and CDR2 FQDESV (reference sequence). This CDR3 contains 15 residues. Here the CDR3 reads CASSSPDSSNTEAFF. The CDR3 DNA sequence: TGTGCCAGCAGCTCCCCGGACAGTTCGAACACTGAAGCTTTCTTT.

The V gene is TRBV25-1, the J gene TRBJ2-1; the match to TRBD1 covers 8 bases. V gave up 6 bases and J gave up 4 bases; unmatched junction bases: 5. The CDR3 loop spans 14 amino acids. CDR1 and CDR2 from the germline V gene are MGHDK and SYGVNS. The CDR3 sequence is CASSRGTGYNEQFF. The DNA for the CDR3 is TGTGCCAGCAGCAGGGGGACAGGATACAATGAGCAGTTCTTC.

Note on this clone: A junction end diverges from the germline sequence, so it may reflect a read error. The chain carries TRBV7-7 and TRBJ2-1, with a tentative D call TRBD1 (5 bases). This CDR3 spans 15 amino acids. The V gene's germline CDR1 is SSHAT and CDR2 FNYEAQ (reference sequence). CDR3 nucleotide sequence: TGTGCTAGCAGCGATGGGGCCGGCTCCTACAATGAGCAGTTCTTC. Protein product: CASSDGAGSYNEQFF.

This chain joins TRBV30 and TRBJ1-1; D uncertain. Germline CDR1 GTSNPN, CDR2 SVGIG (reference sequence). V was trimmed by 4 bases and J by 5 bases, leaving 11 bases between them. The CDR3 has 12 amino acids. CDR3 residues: CAWKFSTTEAFF. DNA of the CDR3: TGTGCCTGGAAATTCAGTACGACTGAAGCTTTCTTT.

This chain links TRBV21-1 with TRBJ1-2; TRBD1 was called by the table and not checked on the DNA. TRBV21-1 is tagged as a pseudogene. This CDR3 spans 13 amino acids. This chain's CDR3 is CASSAQGAYGYTF. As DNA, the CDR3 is TGTGCCAGCAGCGCGCAGGGGGCTTATGGCTACACCTTC.

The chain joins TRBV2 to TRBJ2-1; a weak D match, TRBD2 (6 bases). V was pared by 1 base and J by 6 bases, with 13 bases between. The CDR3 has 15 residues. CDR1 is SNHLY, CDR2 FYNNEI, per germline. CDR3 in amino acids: CASSEEAQGGNEQFF. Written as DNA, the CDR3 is TGTGCCAGCAGTGAAGAGGCCCAGGGAGGCAATGAGCAGTTCTTC.